These 20 T cell receptor beta chains share one sample of origin, sequenced in a study of molecular identifiers for immune sequencing clone quantification. TCRdb independently ran MiXCR on the PCR reads; one entry per CDR3 protein. Of approximately 500,000 distinct CDR3 sequences detected, roughly 23% appear once; the ten largest clones hold roughly 0.81%. Sequencing input: naive CD8+ T cells from blood, with Jurkat cell RNA spiked in. Subset indicated: FACS-sorted CD8+CD4-CCR7+CD45RA+ naive T cells. The receptors derive from a human donor in good health. Some libraries in this study had Jurkat cell RNA spiked in.

This clonotype was observed many times. The genes are TRBV12-3 or TRBV12-4 and TRBJ2-3, with 9 bases fitting TRBD1. There are 16 residues in the CDR3. J lost 6 bases, V lost 7 bases, and 14 bases had no gene match. Here the CDR3 reads CASTPTPGQGLDTQYF. CDR3 coding DNA: TGTGCCAGCACCCCCACCCCGGGACAGGGACTGGATACGCAGTATTTT.

This clonotype was seen at least ten times. The chain uses TRBV7-2 and TRBJ1-1, with a possible D match to TRBD1 (6 bases). The CDR3 length is 13 residues. The ends were cut back, 4 bases at V and 5 bases at J, with 11 bases in the middle. Germline CDR1 SGHTA, CDR2 FQGNSA. CDR3 sequence reads: CASSYRDVTEAFF. CDR3 bases: TGTGCCAGCAGCTACAGGGACGTGACTGAAGCTTTCTTT. Full variable domain (rest looked up from reference TRBV7-2 and TRBJ1-1): GAGVSQSPSNKVTEKGKDVELRCDPISGHTALYWYRQSLGQGLEFLIYFQGNSAPDKSGLPSDRFSAERTGGSVSTLTIQRTQQEDSAVYLCASSYRDVTEAFFGQGTRLTVV.

In its sample, this clonotype was seen a few times. The chain uses TRBV27 and TRBJ1-5; the D gene is possibly TRBD1 (5 bases). Trimming stripped 10 bases from V and 2 bases from J, with 15 bases between. The CDR3 is 14 amino acids. CDR1 and CDR2 from the germline V gene are MNHEY and SMNVEV (reference sequence). The DNA for the CDR3 is TGTGCCACCAGCCAGGGAACCGGCAATCAGCCCCAGCATTTT. Protein sequence: CATSQGTGNQPQHF.

This rearrangement joins TRBV30 to TRBJ2-7; TRBD2 matches 10 bases. The CDR3 is 15 amino acids. The V gene's germline CDR1 is GTSNPN and CDR2 SVGIG (reference sequence). V lost 2 bases, J lost 5 bases, and 9 bases stayed unmatched. Written as DNA, the CDR3 is TGTGCCTGGAGTATCACTAGCGGGGCCCTCCACGAGCAGTACTTC. Its translation is CAWSITSGALHEQYF.

Remarks on this clonotype: A read error may be the cause here, since a much bigger clone is one base away. The rearrangement uses TRBV28 and TRBJ1-1; D is possibly TRBD1 (6 bases). This CDR3 is built from 15 residues. Germline V lookup: CDR1 MDHEN, CDR2 SYDVKM. With 4 bases removed from V and 3 bases from J, the gap between germline ends came to 15 bases. The CDR3 reads CASSSSTTGHTEAFF. The DNA for the CDR3 is TGTGCCAGCAGTTCATCCACCACAGGGCACACTGAAGCTTTCTTT.

In regard to this clonotype: Since a much larger clone is just one base distant, this may be a read error. The rearrangement joins TRBV27 to TRBJ2-3, with unresolved D. Germline-derived CDR1 and CDR2 are MNHEY and SMNVEV (reference sequence). This CDR3 has 12 amino acids. The chain's CDR3 is CACSQRADTQYF. The CDR3 coding sequence is TGTGCCTGCAGCCAAAGGGCAGATACGCAGTATTTT.

This clonotype was seen a handful of times. The chain links TRBV12-5 to TRBJ2-3, with D uncertain. Germline CDR1 and CDR2: LGHNT and FRNRAP. The CDR3 spans 15 residues. V gave up 7 bases and J gave up 0 bases, with 14 bases separating them. The CDR3 sequence: CASEDITQSTDTQYF. The CDR3 bases are TGTGCTAGTGAAGACATAACCCAAAGCACAGATACGCAGTATTTT.

This clonotype has only a few counts. The chain couples TRBV6-6 to TRBJ1-1, with 7 positions matching TRBD1. The V gene's germline CDR1 is MNHNY and CDR2 SVGAGI (reference sequence). The CDR3 runs to 14 residues. Trimming at V came to 0 bases and at J to 11 bases, leaving 9 bases not matched to a gene. The CDR3 region has the DNA TGTGCCAGCAGTTACTCGGAGGGGGCCACGAACGCTTTCTTT. This encodes CASSYSEGATNAFF.

This clonotype has only a few counts. The V gene is TRBV7-9, the J gene TRBJ1-3, with D hard to call. Germline-derived CDR1 and CDR2 are SEHNR and FQNEAQ (reference sequence). Trimming took 8 bases from V and 0 from J, leaving 8 bases between them. This CDR3 is 13 amino acids long. The CDR3 coding sequence is TGTGCCAGCGAACAAAACTCTGGAAACACCATATATTTT. This gives the protein CASEQNSGNTIYF.

This clonotype appeared once. V is TRBV19 and J is TRBJ1-2; no clear D. Germline-derived CDR1 and CDR2 are LNHDA and SQIVND (reference sequence). CDR3 length: 14 amino acids. Trimming left V 6 bases short and J 0 bases short, with 11 bases between. The CDR3 reads CASRTLQSNYGYTF. The DNA for the CDR3 is TGTGCCAGTAGGACCCTACAATCTAACTATGGCTACACCTTC.

CDR3 DNA sequence: TGTGCCAGCAGCGTAGACGGGAATGGGCAGCCCCAGCATTTT. Translation gives CASSVDGNGQPQHF. The chain employs TRBV9 and TRBJ1-5, with D uncertain. CDR1 and CDR2 from the germline V gene are SGDLS and YYNGEE. The CDR3 sequence is 14 residues long. Trimming cost V 0 bases and J 7 bases, with 11 bases left between them.

This clonotype showed up many times. The chain joins TRBV3-1 to TRBJ2-1, with 7 positions matching TRBD2. The CDR3 has 13 residues. Losses at the gene ends were 0 bases for V and 13 bases for J; bases not matched to a gene: 6. Per germline, CDR1 LGHDT and CDR2 YNNKEL (reference sequence). This chain's CDR3 is CASSQDFAGVQFF. The CDR3 nucleotides read TGTGCCAGCAGCCAAGATTTTGCGGGGGTACAGTTCTTC.

In this sample, this clonotype turned up many times. The V and J genes are TRBV29-1 and TRBJ2-7, with D possibly TRBD2 on 5 matching bases. CDR1 is SQVTM, CDR2 ANQGSEA, per germline. The CDR3 runs 13 residues. Trimming stripped 4 bases from V and 7 bases from J, with 17 bases between. CDR3 coding DNA: TGCAGCGTTGTGGTAGTCCCGGAGGTTGAGCAGTACTTC. It translates to CSVVVVPEVEQYF.

This clonotype has only a few counts. The CDR3 reads CASSFRGHGYTF. CDR3 sequence (DNA): TGTGCCAGCAGTTTCAGGGGCCATGGCTACACCTTC. V gene TRBV28 combines with J gene TRBJ1-2, with D perhaps matching TRBD1 (6 bases). V was clipped by 3 bases and J by 6 bases, with 8 bases between them. In germline, CDR1 is MDHEN, CDR2 SYDVKM. The CDR3 covers 12 residues.

A few counts support this clonotype. The chain joins TRBV7-9 to TRBJ2-7; the match to TRBD2 covers 10 bases. CDR1 and CDR2 from the germline V gene are SEHNR and FQNEAQ (reference sequence). V shed 4 bases and J 5 bases; nucleotides not matched to a gene: 11. The CDR3 runs to 16 residues. CDR3 DNA: TGTGCCAGCAGCTCCCCGGGTAGCGGGAGGAACCACGAGCAGTACTTC. It translates to CASSSPGSGRNHEQYF.

The rearrangement links TRBV11-2 to TRBJ2-3; tentatively, D is TRBD2 (6 bases). The CDR3 length is 15 residues. CDR1 SGHAT and CDR2 FQNNGV come from the germline V gene. V lost 1 base, J lost 5 bases, and 13 bases lay in between. The DNA of the CDR3 is TGTGCCAGCAGCTTAGTTGAGGGGCGGGGAGATACGCAGTATTTT. This codes for CASSLVEGRGDTQYF.

This chain joins TRBV5-5 and TRBJ2-2; 7 nucleotides match TRBD1. The CDR3 spans 17 residues. Trimming cost V 3 bases and J 7 bases; bases outside gene matches: 15. Germline V gene lookup returns CDR1 SGHKS and CDR2 YYEKEE (reference sequence). CDR3 in amino acids: CASSWGWGTGEIGELFF. The CDR3 region has the DNA TGTGCCAGCAGCTGGGGCTGGGGTACAGGGGAGATCGGGGAGCTGTTTTTT.

This chain joins TRBV6-2 or TRBV6-3 and TRBJ2-3, with D hard to call. The CDR3 is made up of 16 amino acids. Germline V gives CDR1 MNHEY, CDR2 SVGEGT. Trimming removed 4 bases from V and 7 bases from J, with 21 bases in between. CDR3 in DNA: TGTGCCAGCAGTTCCCCCCCTACGGGCAGCCTACATACGCAGTATTTT. Residues: CASSSPPTGSLHTQYF.

This clonotype was seen at least ten times. This chain joins TRBV29-1 and TRBJ1-1; no clear D gene. Trimming cost V 7 bases and J 4 bases, with 16 bases left between them. This CDR3 region has 13 residues. Germline lookup yields CDR1 SQVTM and CDR2 ANQGSEA. The CDR3: CSAEADLGTEAFF. The CDR3 bases are TGCAGCGCCGAGGCCGATCTAGGCACTGAAGCTTTCTTT.

This clonotype was detected many times. This rearrangement joins TRBV20-1 to TRBJ2-5; D remains unclear. CDR3 size: 12 residues. The V and J ends lost 3 bases and 1 base respectively, with 6 bases between them. Germline V CDR1 and CDR2: DFQATT, SNEGSKA (reference sequence). CDR3 sequence reads: CSASVAQETQYF. The CDR3 DNA sequence: TGCAGTGCTAGTGTGGCCCAAGAGACCCAGTACTTC.